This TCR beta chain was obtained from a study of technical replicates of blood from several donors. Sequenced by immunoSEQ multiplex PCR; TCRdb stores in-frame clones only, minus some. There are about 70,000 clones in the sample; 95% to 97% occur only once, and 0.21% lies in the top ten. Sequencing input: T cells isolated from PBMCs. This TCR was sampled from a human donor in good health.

CDR3 sequence: CASSTGGYTDYGYTF. The CDR3 DNA is TGTGCCAGCAGCACAGGGGGGTATACGGACTATGGCTACACCTTC. The chain combines TRBV28 with TRBJ1-2; TRBD1 matches 8 bases. The V gene end was trimmed by 6 bases and the J gene end by 3 bases; junction bases not matched to a gene: 9. The CDR3 runs to 15 residues. Germline V gene sequence: CDR1 MDHEN, CDR2 SYDVKM.